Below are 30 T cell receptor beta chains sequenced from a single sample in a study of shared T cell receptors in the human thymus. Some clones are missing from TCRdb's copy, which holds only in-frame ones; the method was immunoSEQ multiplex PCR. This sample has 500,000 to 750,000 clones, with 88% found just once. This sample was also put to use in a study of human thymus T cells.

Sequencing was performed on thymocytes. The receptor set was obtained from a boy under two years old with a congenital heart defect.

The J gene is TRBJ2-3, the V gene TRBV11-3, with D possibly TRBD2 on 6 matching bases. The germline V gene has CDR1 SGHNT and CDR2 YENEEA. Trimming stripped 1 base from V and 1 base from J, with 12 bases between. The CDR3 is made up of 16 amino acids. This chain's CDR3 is CASSLVSGPGTDTQYF. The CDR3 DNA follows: TGTGCCAGCAGCTTAGTTAGCGGCCCAGGCACAGATACGCAGTATTTT. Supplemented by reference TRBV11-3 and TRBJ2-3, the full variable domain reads EAGVVQSPRYKIIEKKQPVAFWCNPISGHNTLYWYLQNLGQGPELLIRYENEEAVDDSQLPKDRFSAERLKGVDSTLKIQPAELGDSAVYLCASSLVSGPGTDTQYFGPGTRLTVL.

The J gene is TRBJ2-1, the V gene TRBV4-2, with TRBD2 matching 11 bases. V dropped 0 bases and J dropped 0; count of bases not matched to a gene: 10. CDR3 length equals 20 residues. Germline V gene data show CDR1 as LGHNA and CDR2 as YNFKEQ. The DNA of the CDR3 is TGTGCCAGCAGCCAAGAGAAGGGGACTAGCGGAACGAGCTCCTACAATGAGCAGTTCTTC. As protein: CASSQEKGTSGTSSYNEQFF.

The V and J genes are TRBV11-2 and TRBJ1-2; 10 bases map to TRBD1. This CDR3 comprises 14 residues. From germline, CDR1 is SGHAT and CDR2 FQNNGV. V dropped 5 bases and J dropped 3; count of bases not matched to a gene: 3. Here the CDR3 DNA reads TGTGCCAGCAGCCTCGGACAGGGGGACTATGGCTACACCTTC. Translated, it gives CASSLGQGDYGYTF.

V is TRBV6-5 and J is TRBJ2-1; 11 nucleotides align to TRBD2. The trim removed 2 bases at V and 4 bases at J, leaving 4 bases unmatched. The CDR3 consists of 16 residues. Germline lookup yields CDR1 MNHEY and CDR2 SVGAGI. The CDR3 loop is CASSYPGLAEYNEQFF. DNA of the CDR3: TGTGCCAGCAGTTACCCGGGACTAGCGGAATACAATGAGCAGTTCTTC.

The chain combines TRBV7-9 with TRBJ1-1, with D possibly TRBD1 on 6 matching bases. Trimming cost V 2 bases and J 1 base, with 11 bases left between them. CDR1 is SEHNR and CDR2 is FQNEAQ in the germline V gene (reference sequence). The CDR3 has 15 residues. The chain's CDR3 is CASSLSQGRNTEAFF. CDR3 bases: TGTGCCAGCAGCTTATCTCAGGGGCGGAACACTGAAGCTTTCTTT. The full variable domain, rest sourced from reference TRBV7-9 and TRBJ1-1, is DTGVSQNPRHKITKRGQNVTFRCDPISEHNRLYWYRQTLGQGPEFLTYFQNEAQLEKSRLLSDRFSAERPKGSFSTLEIQRTEQGDSAMYLCASSLSQGRNTEAFFGQGTRLTVV.

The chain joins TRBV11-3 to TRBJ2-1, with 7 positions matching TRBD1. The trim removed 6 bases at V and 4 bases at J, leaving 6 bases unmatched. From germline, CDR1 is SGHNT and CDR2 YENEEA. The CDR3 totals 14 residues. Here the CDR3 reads CASRGRGLYNEQFF. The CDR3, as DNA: TGTGCCAGCAGGGGCAGGGGGTTATACAATGAGCAGTTCTTC.

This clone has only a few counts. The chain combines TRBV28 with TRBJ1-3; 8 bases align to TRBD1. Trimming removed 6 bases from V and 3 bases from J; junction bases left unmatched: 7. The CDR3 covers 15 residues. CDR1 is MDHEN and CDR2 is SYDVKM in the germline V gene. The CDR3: CASRSDRGGGNTIYF. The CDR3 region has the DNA TGTGCCAGCAGGTCCGACAGGGGTGGTGGAAACACCATATATTTT.

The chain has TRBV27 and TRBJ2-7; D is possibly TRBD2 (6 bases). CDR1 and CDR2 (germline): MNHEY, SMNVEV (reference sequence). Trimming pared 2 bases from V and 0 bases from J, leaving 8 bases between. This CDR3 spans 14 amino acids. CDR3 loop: CASSLGGSSYEQYF. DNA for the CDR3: TGTGCCAGCAGTTTAGGGGGGTCCTCCTACGAGCAGTACTTC.

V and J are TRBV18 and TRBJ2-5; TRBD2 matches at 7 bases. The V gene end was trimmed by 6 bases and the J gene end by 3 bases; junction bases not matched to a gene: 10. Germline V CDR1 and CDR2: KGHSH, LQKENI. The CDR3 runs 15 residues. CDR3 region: CASSSQASGKETQYF. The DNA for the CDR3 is TGTGCCAGCTCTTCGCAGGCTAGCGGAAAAGAGACCCAGTACTTC. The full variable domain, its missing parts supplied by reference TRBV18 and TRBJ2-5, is NAGVMQNPRHLVRRRGQEARLRCSPMKGHSHVYWYRQLPEEGLKFMVYLQKENIIDESGMPKERFSAEFPKEGPSILRIQQVVRGDSAAYFCASSSQASGKETQYFGPGTRLLVL.

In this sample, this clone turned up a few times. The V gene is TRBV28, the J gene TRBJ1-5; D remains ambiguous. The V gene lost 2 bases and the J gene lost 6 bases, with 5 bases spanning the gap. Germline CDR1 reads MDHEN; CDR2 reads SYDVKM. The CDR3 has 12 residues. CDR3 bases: TGTGCCAGCAGTTTACTTAGTCAGCCCCAGCATTTT. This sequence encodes CASSLLSQPQHF.

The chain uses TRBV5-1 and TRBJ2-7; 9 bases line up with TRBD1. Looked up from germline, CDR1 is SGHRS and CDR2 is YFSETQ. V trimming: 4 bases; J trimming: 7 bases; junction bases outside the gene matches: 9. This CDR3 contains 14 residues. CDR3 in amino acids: CASSAGTGPREQYF. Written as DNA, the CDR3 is TGCGCCAGCAGCGCCGGGACAGGGCCTAGGGAGCAGTACTTC. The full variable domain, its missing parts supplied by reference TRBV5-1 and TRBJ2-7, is KAGVTQTPRYLIKTRGQQVTLSCSPISGHRSVSWYQQTPGQGLQFLFEYFSETQRNKGNFPGRFSGRQFSNSRSEMNVSTLELGDSALYLCASSAGTGPREQYFGPGTRLTVT.

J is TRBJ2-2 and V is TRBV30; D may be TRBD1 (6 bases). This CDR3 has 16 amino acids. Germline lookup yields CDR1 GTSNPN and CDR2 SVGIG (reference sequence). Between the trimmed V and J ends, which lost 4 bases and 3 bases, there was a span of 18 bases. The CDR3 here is CAWTAGAGDHTGELFF. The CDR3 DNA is TGTGCCTGGACCGCCGGGGCAGGGGACCACACCGGGGAGCTGTTTTTT.

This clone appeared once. CDR3 DNA: TGTGCCAGCAGCCGAGGTGGGACTGAAGCTTTCTTT. It is translated as CASSRGGTEAFF. The rearrangement uses TRBV6-5 and TRBJ1-1; unclear D gene. The CDR3 runs to 12 residues. Germline V gives CDR1 MNHEY, CDR2 SVGAGI. The V end lost 6 bases, the J end lost 5 bases, and 10 bases lay between the germline ends.

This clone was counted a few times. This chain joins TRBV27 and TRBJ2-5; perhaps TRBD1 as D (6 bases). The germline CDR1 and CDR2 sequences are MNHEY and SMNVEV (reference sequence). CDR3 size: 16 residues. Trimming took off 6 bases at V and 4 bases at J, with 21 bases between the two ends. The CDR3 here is CASSDTINRERETQYF. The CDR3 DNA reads TGTGCCAGCAGCGATACGATAAACAGGGAGCGAGAGACCCAGTACTTC.

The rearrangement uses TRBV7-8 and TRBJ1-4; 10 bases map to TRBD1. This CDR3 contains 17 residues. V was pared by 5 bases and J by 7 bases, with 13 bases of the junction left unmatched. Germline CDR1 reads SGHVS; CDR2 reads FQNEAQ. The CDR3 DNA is TGTGCCAGCAGCACTCCCCGAGGGGGACAGGGGCGTGAAAAACTGTTTTTT. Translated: CASSTPRGGQGREKLFF.

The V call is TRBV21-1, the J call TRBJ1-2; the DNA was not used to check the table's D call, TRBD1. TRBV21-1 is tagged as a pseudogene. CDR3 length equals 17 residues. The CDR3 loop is CASSSPPGTGGLGGYTF. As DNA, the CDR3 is TGTGCCAGCAGTAGCCCCCCGGGGACAGGGGGCCTGGGAGGCTACACCTTC.

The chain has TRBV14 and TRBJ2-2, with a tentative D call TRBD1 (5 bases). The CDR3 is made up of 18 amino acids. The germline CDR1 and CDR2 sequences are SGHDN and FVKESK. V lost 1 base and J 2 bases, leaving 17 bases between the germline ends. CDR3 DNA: TGTGCCAGCAGCCAAGGTCGGCGAACAGGAGTAAACACCGGGGAGCTGTTTTTT. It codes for CASSQGRRTGVNTGELFF.

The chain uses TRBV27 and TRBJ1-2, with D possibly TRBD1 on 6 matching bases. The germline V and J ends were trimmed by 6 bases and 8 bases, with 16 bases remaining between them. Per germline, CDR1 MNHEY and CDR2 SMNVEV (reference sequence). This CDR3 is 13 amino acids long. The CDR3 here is CASRPQGPGGYTF. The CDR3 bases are TGTGCCAGCAGACCACAGGGTCCGGGAGGCTACACCTTC.

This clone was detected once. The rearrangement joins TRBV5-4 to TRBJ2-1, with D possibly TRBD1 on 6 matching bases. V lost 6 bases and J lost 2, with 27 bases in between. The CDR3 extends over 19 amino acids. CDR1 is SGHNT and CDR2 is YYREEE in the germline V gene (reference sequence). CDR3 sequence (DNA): TGTGCCAGCACCCTGGGGGCTAGACCTTCCAGGCAGGCCTACAATGAGCAGTTCTTC. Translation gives CASTLGARPSRQAYNEQFF.

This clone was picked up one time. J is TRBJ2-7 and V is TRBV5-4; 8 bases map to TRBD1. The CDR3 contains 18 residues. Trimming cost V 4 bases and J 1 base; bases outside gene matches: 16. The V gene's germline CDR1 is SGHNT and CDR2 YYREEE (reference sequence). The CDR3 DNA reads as TGTGCCAGCAGCCACACCACAGGGGGGCGGGCGCGTTCCTACGAGCAGTACTTC. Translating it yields CASSHTTGGRARSYEQYF.

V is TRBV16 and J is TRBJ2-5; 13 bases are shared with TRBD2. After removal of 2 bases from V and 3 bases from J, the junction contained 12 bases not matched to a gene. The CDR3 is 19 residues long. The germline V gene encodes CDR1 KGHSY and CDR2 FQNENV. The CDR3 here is CASSQDPAGGTSGKETQYF. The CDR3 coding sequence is TGTGCCAGCAGCCAAGACCCGGCCGGTGGGACTAGCGGGAAAGAGACCCAGTACTTC.

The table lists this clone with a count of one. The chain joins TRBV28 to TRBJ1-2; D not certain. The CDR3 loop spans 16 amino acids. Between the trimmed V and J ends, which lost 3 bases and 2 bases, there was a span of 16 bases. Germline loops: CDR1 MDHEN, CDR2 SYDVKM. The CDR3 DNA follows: TGTGCCAGCAGTTTGAGGGCGGAAGTGGGAAACTATGGCTACACCTTC. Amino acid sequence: CASSLRAEVGNYGYTF.

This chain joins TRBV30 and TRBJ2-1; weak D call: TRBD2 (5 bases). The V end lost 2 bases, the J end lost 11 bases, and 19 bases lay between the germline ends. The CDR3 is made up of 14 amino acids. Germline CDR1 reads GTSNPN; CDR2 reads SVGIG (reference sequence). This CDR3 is CAWSPKPSGEKQFF. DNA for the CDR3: TGTGCCTGGAGTCCCAAGCCCAGCGGAGAAAAGCAGTTCTTC.

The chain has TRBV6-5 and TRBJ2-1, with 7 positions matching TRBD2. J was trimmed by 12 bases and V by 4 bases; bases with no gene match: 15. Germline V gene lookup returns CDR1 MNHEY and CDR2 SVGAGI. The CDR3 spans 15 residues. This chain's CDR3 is CASSCSEGRDRGQFF. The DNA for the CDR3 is TGTGCCAGCAGTTGCTCGGAGGGGAGGGACCGGGGGCAGTTCTTC.

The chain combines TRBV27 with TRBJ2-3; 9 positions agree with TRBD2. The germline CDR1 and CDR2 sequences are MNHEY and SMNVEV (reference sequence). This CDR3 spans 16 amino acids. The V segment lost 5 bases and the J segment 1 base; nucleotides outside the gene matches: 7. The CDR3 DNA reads TGTGCCAGCAGTCCCACGGGACTAGCCGGCACAGATACGCAGTATTTT. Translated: CASSPTGLAGTDTQYF.

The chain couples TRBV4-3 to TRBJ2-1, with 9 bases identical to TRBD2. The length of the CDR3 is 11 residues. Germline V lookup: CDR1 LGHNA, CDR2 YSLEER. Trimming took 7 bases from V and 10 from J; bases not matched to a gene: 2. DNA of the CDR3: TGCGCCAGCACGGCGGGGGGGGAGCAGTTCTTC. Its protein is CASTAGGEQFF.

This chain's CDR3 is CASSEPQGWAQPQHF. The CDR3 nucleotides read TGTGCCAGCAGTGAACCCCAGGGGTGGGCCCAGCCCCAGCATTTT. This sequence joins TRBV6-1 and TRBJ1-5, with a possible D match to TRBD1 (6 bases). CDR3 length: 15 residues. Germline assignment: CDR1 MNHNS and CDR2 SASEGT. Trimming stripped 2 bases from V and 7 bases from J, with 15 bases between.

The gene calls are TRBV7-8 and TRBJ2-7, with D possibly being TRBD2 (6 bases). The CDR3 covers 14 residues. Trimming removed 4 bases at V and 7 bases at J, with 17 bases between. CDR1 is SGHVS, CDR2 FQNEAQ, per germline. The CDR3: CASSSSDGGWEQYF. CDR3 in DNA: TGTGCCAGCAGCTCTAGCGACGGGGGATGGGAGCAGTACTTC.

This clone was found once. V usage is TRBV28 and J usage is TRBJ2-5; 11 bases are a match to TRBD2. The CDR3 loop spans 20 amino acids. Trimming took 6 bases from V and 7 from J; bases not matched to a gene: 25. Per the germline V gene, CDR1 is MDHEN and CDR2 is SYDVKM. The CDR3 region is CASRSKNSGRAGVENLTQYF. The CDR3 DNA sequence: TGTGCCAGCAGATCCAAGAATAGCGGGAGGGCCGGTGTGGAAAACCTGACCCAGTACTTC.

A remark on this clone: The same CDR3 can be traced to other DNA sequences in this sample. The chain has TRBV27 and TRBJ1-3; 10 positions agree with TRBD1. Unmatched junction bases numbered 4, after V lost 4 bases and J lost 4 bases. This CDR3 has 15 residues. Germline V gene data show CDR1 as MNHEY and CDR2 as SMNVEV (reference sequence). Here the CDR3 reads CASSSTGGSGNTIYF. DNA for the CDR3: TGTGCCAGCAGTTCGACAGGGGGCTCGGGAAACACCATATATTTT.